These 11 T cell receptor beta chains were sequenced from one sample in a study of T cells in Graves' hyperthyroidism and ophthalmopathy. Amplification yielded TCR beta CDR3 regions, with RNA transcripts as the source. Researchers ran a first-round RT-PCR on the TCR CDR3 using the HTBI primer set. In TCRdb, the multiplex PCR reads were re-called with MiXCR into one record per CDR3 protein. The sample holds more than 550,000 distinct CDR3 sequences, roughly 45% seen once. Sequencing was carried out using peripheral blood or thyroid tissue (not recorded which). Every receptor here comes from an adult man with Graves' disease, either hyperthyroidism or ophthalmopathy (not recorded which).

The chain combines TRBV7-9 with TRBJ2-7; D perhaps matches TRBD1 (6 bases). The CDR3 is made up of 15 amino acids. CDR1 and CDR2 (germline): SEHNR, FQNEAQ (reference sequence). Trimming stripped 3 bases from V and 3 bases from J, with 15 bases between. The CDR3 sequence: CASSFHSKGDYEQYF. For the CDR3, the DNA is TGTGCCAGCAGCTTCCATTCGAAGGGGGACTACGAGCAGTACTTC. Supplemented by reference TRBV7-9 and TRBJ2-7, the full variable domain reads DTGVSQNPRHKITKRGQNVTFRCDPISEHNRLYWYRQTLGQGPEFLTYFQNEAQLEKSRLLSDRFSAERPKGSFSTLEIQRTEQGDSAMYLCASSFHSKGDYEQYFGPGTRLTVT.

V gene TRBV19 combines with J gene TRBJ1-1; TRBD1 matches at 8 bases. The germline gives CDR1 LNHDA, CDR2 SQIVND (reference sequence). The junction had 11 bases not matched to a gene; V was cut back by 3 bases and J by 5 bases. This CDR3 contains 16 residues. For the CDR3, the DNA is TGTGCCAGTAGTATCCTGGACAGGGTCGTGGGGACTGAAGCTTTCTTT. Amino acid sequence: CASSILDRVVGTEAFF.

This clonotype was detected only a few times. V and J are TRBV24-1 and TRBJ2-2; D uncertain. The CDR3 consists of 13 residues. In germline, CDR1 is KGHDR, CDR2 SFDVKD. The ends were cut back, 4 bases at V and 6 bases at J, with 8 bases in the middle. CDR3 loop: CATSEPDAGELFF. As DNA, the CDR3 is TGTGCCACCAGTGAACCCGACGCCGGGGAGCTGTTTTTT.

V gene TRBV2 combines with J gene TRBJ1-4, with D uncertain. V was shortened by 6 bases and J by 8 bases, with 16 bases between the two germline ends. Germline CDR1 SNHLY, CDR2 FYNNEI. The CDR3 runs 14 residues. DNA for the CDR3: TGTGCCAGCAGCCCGGACCTACTCCGAGAAAAACTGTTTTTT. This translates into CASSPDLLREKLFF.

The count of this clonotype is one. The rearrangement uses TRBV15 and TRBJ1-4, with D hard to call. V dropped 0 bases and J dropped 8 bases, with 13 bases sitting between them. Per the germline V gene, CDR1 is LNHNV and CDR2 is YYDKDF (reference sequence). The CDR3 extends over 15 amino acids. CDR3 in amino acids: CATSRDLGVREKLFF. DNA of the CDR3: TGTGCCACCAGCAGAGATCTCGGGGTTAGGGAAAAACTGTTTTTT.

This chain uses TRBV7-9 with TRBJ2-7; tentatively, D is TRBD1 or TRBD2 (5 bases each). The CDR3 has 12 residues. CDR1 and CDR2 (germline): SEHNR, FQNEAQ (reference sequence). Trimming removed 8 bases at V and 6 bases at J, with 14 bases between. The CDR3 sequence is CASGAGRGEQYF. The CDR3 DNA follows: TGTGCCAGCGGGGCGGGTCGGGGCGAGCAGTACTTC.

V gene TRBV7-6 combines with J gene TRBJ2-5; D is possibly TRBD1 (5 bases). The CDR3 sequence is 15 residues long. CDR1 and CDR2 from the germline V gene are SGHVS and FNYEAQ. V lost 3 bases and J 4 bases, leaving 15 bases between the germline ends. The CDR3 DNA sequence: TGTGCCAGCAGCTTGGGGCCGTGGGTTCGAGAGACCCAGTACTTC. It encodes CASSLGPWVRETQYF.

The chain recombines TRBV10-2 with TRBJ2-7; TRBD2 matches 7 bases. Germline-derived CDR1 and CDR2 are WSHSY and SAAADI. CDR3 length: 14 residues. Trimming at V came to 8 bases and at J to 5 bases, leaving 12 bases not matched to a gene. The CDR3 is CASSPTGRRDEQYF. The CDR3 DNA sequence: TGCGCCAGCTCTCCTACCGGGAGGAGGGACGAGCAGTACTTC.

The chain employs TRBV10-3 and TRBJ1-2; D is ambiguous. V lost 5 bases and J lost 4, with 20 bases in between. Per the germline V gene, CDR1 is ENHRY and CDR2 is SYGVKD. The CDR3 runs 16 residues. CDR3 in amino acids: CAISTDPFGNSYGYTF. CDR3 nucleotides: TGTGCCATCAGTACCGACCCATTTGGAAACTCCTATGGCTACACCTTC.

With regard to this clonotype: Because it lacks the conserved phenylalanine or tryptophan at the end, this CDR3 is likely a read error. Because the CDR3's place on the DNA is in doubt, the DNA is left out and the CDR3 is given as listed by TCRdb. The CDR3 loop is CASSPGTDY. V usage is TRBV2 and J usage is TRBJ1-4; the table's TRBD1 call for D was not verified on the DNA. 9 amino acids form the CDR3, both terminal residues included. Germline CDR1 reads SNHLY; CDR2 reads FYNNEI.

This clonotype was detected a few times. The CDR3 protein is CASSKQGYQPQHF. Written as DNA, the CDR3 is TGTGCCAGCAGCAAACAGGGATACCAGCCCCAGCATTTT. The V and J genes are TRBV7-9 and TRBJ1-5; a weak D match, TRBD1 (6 bases). The CDR3 is made up of 13 amino acids. The germline CDR1 and CDR2 sequences are SEHNR and FQNEAQ (reference sequence). The ends were cut back, 5 bases at V and 7 bases at J, with 12 bases in the middle.